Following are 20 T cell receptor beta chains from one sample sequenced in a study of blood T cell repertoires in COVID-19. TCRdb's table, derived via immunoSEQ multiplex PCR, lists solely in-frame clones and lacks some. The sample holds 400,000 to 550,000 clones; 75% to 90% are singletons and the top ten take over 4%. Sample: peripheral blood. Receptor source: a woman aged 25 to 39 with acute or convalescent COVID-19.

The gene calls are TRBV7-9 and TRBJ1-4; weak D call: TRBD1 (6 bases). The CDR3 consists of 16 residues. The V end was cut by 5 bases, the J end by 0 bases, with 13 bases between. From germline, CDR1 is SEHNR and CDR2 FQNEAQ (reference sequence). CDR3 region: CASSRPDRSTNEKLFF. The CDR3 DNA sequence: TGTGCCAGCAGCCGGCCAGACAGGTCAACTAATGAAAAACTGTTTTTT.

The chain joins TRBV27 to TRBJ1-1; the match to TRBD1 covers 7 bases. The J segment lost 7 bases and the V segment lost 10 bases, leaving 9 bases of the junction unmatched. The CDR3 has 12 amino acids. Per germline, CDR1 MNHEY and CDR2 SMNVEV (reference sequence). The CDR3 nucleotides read TGTGCCACAAGACAGGGAGGAAGTGAAGCTTTCTTT. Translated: CATRQGGSEAFF.

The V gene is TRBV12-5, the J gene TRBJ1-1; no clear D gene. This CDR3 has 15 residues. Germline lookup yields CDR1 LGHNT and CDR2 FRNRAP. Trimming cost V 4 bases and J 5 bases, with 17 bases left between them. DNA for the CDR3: TGTGCTAGTGGTTCGTGGACCCCGGCGGGGACTGAAGCTTTCTTT. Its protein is CASGSWTPAGTEAFF.

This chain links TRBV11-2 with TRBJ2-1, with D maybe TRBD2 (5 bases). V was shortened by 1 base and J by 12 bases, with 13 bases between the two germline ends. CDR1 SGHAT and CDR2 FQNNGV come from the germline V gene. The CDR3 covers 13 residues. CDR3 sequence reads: CASSLGIAGGQFF. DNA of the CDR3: TGTGCCAGCAGCTTAGGAATTGCGGGTGGGCAGTTCTTC.

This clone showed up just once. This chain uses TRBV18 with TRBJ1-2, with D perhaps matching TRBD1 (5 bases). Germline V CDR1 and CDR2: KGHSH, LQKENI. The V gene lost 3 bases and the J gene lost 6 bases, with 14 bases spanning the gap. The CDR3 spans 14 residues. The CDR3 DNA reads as TGTGCCAGCTCACCGATAAAGGGGAATAATGGCTACACCTTC. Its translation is CASSPIKGNNGYTF.

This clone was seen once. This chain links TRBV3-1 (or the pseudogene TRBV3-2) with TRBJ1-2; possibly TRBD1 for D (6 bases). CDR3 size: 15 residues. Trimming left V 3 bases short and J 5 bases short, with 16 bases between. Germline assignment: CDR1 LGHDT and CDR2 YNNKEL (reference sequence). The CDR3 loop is CASSQQRTALYGYTF. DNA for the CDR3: TGTGCCAGCAGCCAGCAGCGGACAGCCCTATATGGCTACACCTTC.

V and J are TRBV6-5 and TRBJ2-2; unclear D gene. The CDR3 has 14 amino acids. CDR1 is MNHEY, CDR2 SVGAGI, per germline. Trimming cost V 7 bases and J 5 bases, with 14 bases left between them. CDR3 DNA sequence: TGTGCCAGCACCCCCTTTGGTAGTACCGGGGAGCTGTTTTTT. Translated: CASTPFGSTGELFF.

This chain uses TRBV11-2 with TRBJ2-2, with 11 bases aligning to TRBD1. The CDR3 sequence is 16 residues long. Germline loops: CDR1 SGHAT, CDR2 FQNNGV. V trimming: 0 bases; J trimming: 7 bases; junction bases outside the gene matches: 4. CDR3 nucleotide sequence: TGTGCCAGCAGCTTAGAGGGGACAGGGGGAATCGGGGAGCTGTTTTTT. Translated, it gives CASSLEGTGGIGELFF. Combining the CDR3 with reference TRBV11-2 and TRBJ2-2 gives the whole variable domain EAGVAQSPRYKIIEKRQSVAFWCNPISGHATLYWYQQILGQGPKLLIQFQNNGVVDDSQLPKDRFSAERLKGVDSTLKIQPAKLEDSAVYLCASSLEGTGGIGELFFGEGSRLTVL.

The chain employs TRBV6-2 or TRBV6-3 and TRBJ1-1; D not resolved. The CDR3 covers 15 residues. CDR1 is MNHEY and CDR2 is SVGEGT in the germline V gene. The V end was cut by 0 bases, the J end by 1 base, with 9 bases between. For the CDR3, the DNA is TGTGCCAGCAGTTACTCGAGGGTGAGGAACACTGAAGCTTTCTTT. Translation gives CASSYSRVRNTEAFF.

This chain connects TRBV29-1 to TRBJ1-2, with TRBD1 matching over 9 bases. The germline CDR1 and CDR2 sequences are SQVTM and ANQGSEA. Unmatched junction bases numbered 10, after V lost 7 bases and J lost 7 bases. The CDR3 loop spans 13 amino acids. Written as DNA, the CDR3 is TGCAGCGCCCCAGGGACAGGGTTGGGTGGCTACACCTTC. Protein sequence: CSAPGTGLGGYTF. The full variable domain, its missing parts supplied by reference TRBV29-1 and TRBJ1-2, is SAVISQKPSRDICQRGTSLTIQCQVDSQVTMMFWYRQQPGQSLTLIATANQGSEATYESGFVIDKFPISRPNLTFSTLTVSNMSPEDSSIYLCSAPGTGLGGYTFGSGTRLTVV.

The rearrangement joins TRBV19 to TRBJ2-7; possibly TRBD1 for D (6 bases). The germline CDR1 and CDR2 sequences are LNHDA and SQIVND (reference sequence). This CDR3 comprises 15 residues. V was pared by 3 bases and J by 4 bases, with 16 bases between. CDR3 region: CASSILPGAQYEQYF. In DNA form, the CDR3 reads TGTGCCAGTAGTATTCTCCCAGGGGCGCAGTACGAGCAGTACTTC.

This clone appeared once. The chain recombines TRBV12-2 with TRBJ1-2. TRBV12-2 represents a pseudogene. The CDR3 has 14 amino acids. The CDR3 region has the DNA TGTGCAAGTCGCTTCGCCGGGAGGGGTTATGGCTACACCTTC. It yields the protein CASRFAGRGYGYTF.

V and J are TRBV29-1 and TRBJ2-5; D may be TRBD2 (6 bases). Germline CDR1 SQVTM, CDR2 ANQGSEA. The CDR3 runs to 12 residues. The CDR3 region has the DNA TGCAGTGTAGCGGACAAACAAGAGACCCAGTACTTC. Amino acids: CSVADKQETQYF.

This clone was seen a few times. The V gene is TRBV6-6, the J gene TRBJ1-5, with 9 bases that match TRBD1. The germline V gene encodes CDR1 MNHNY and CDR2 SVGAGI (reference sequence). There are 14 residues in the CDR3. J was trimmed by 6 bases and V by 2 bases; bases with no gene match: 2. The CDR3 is CASSYGQGSQPQHF. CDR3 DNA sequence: TGTGCCAGCAGTTACGGACAGGGGAGTCAGCCCCAGCATTTT.

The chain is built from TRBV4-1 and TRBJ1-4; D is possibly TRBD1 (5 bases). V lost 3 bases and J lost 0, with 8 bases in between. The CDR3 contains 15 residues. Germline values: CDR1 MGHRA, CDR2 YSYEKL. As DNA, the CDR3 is TGCGCCAGCAGCCATGAGACAGCAACTAATGAAAAACTGTTTTTT. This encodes CASSHETATNEKLFF.

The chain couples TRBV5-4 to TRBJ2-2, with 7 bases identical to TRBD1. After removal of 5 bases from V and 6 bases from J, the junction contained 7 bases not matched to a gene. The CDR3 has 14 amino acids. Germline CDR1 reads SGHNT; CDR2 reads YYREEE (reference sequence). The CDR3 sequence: CASRTNRGAGELFF. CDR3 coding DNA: TGTGCCAGCAGAACCAACAGGGGCGCCGGGGAGCTGTTTTTT.

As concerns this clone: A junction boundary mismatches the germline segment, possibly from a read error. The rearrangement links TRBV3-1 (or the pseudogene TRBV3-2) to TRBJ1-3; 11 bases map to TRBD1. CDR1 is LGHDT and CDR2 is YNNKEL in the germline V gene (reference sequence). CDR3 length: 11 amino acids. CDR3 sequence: CASRKGQGVVF. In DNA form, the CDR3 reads TGTGCCAGCAGAAAGGGACAGGGGGTTGTGTTT.

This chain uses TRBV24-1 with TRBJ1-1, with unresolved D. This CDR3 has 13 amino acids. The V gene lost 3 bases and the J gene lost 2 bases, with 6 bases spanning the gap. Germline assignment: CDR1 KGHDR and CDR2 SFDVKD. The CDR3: CATSDRQNTEAFF. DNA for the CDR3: TGTGCCACCAGTGATAGACAAAACACTGAAGCTTTCTTT.

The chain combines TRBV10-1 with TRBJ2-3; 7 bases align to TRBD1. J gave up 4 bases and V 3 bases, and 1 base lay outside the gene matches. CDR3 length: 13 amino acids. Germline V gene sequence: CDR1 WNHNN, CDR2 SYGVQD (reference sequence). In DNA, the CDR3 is TGCGCCAGCAGTGAAACAGGGGCAGATACGCAGTATTTT. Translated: CASSETGADTQYF.

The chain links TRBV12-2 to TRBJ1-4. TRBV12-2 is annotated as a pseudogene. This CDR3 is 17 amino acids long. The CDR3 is CASRLDPKGATNEKLFF. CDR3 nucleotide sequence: TGTGCAAGTCGCTTAGACCCCAAGGGAGCAACTAATGAAAAACTGTTTTTT.